These 6 T cell receptor beta chains originate from one sample sequenced in a study of blood T cells in healthy people across ages. The use of a sample-barcoded 5' primer and a J-beta primer mix characterized a second PCR of 7 to 11 cycles. TCRdb itself ran the 5' RACE reads through MiXCR, one entry per CDR3 protein. The data hold 550,000 to 600,000 distinct CDR3 sequences, with 45% to 55% observed a single time. The specimen sequenced was blood. These receptors were obtained from an elderly man in good health.

This clonotype was seen more than once but under ten times. The chain recombines TRBV10-3 with TRBJ1-6; D is perhaps TRBD1 (5 bases). Deletions cut 3 bases from V and 7 bases from J, with 13 bases between. The length of the CDR3 is 15 residues. The V gene's germline CDR1 is ENHRY and CDR2 SYGVKD. The CDR3 DNA reads TGTGCCATCAGTGAATTGCAGGGTTCAAATTCACCCCTCCACTTT. It is translated as CAISELQGSNSPLHF.

This clonotype was seen a few times. This sequence joins TRBV20-1 and TRBJ2-1; 9 positions match TRBD2. Trimming at V came to 1 base and at J to 0 bases, leaving 7 bases not matched to a gene. This CDR3 has 17 amino acids. Germline CDR1 and CDR2: DFQATT and SNEGSKA (reference sequence). This CDR3 reads CSARALAGPRSYNEQFF. The CDR3 DNA sequence: TGCAGTGCTAGAGCCCTAGCGGGGCCCCGCTCCTACAATGAGCAGTTCTTC.

V and J are TRBV27 and TRBJ1-6; D is unclear. Germline V lookup: CDR1 MNHEY, CDR2 SMNVEV (reference sequence). Trimming stripped 5 bases from V and 7 bases from J, with 15 bases between. The length of the CDR3 is 15 residues. The CDR3 nucleotides are TGTGCCAGCAGTCACCTTTGGCGATCCAATTCACCCCTCCACTTT. The encoded protein is CASSHLWRSNSPLHF.

This clonotype was recorded once. This may be a read error: a much more frequent sequence differs by one nucleotide. The rearrangement links TRBV6-5 to TRBJ2-7, with 7 positions matching TRBD2. Per germline, CDR1 MNHEY and CDR2 SVGAGI. The CDR3 totals 15 residues. DNA for the CDR3: TGTGCCAGCAGTTACTCCATCGGACTAGACGACGAGCGGTACTTC. This gives the protein CASSYSIGLDDERYF.

This chain connects TRBV7-2 to TRBJ2-5; D not resolved. This CDR3 has 14 amino acids. From germline, CDR1 is SGHTA and CDR2 FQGNSA. V was shortened by 4 bases and J by 0 bases, with 9 bases between the two germline ends. CDR3 nucleotide sequence: TGTGCCAGCAGCTCCAGGATGTACCAAGAGACCCAGTACTTC. Its translation: CASSSRMYQETQYF.

This clonotype appeared a few times. The CDR3 nucleotides read TGTGCCAGCAGTTTACTGGGACAGGTTAACTATGGCTACACCTTC. It is translated as CASSLLGQVNYGYTF. This sequence joins TRBV28 and TRBJ1-2, with TRBD1 identical over 8 bases. Unmatched junction bases numbered 3, after V lost 2 bases and J lost 1 base. The V gene's germline CDR1 is MDHEN and CDR2 SYDVKM. The length of the CDR3 is 15 residues.